Following are 9 T cell receptor beta chains from one sample sequenced in a study of T cells after yellow fever vaccination. TCRdb reprocessed the 5' RACE reads with MiXCR, giving one entry per CDR3 protein. Here the sample spans roughly 260,000 distinct CDR3 sequences, roughly 13% being singletons. The material was CD4+ T cells sorted from PBMCs, obtained 45 days after the yellow fever booster vaccination. These receptors all stem from a man aged 25-40 years who received the YFV17D yellow fever vaccine.

The rearrangement links TRBV20-1 to TRBJ1-2; TRBD1 might be the D (6 bases). V dropped 1 base and J dropped 8 bases, with 17 bases sitting between them. This CDR3 comprises 14 residues. Germline loops: CDR1 DFQATT, CDR2 SNEGSKA (reference sequence). Here the CDR3 DNA reads TGCAGTGCTAGAGGGATAGGGGGAACACGGGGCTACACCTTC. Protein: CSARGIGGTRGYTF.

This chain uses TRBV4-2 with TRBJ2-7, with a possible D match to TRBD2 (5 bases). CDR1 and CDR2 (germline): LGHNA, YNFKEQ. This CDR3 spans 15 amino acids. Trimming stripped 3 bases from V and 4 bases from J, with 16 bases between. CDR3 nucleotides: TGTGCCAGCAGCCAGAGGAAACTAGGTACTTACGAGCAGTACTTC. Its translation is CASSQRKLGTYEQYF.

This clonotype was observed a handful of times. The chain joins TRBV20-1 to TRBJ2-3, with D perhaps TRBD2 (5 bases). Trimming took 1 base from V and 1 from J, leaving 9 bases between them. This CDR3 region has 14 residues. Looked up from germline, CDR1 is DFQATT and CDR2 is SNEGSKA (reference sequence). The CDR3 DNA is TGCAGTGCTAGAGCGGGATTCCGCACAGATACGCAGTATTTT. It specifies CSARAGFRTDTQYF.

The rearrangement uses TRBV5-1 and TRBJ1-5; D might be TRBD1 (5 bases). Germline V lookup: CDR1 SGHRS, CDR2 YFSETQ. The CDR3 is made up of 15 amino acids. V gave up 0 bases and J gave up 2 bases, with 9 bases separating them. CDR3 nucleotide sequence: TGCGCCAGCAGCTTGGGAGGGGAGGGCAATCAGCCCCAGCATTTT. Its protein is CASSLGGEGNQPQHF.

This clonotype was seen a handful of times. The V gene is TRBV12-5, the J gene TRBJ1-2; D is ambiguous. Germline V gene sequence: CDR1 LGHNT, CDR2 FRNRAP. The CDR3 covers 15 residues. Between the trimmed V and J ends, which lost 4 bases and 2 bases, there was a span of 14 bases. The CDR3 sequence: CASGSGATSNYGYTF. CDR3 bases: TGTGCTAGTGGTTCTGGCGCCACTTCAAACTATGGCTACACCTTC.

This clonotype appeared a few times. J is TRBJ1-5 and V is TRBV7-2, with D tentatively TRBD1 (6 bases). Germline CDR1 reads SGHTA; CDR2 reads FQGNSA. With 2 bases removed from V and 5 bases from J, the gap between germline ends came to 10 bases. This CDR3 has 14 residues. In DNA, the CDR3 is TGTGCCAGCAGCTTAAGTTACAGGGATCAGCCCCAGCATTTT. Its protein is CASSLSYRDQPQHF.

The chain couples TRBV11-2 to TRBJ1-1; D is perhaps TRBD1 (5 bases). This CDR3 has 14 amino acids. The V gene lost 8 bases and the J gene lost 4 bases, with 17 bases spanning the gap. In germline, CDR1 is SGHAT, CDR2 FQNNGV. The CDR3 DNA reads as TGTGCCAGCTCTCATCGGGGTGGGACCACTGAAGCTTTCTTT. It translates to CASSHRGGTTEAFF. Drawing the rest from reference TRBV11-2 and TRBJ1-1, the complete variable domain is EAGVAQSPRYKIIEKRQSVAFWCNPISGHATLYWYQQILGQGPKLLIQFQNNGVVDDSQLPKDRFSAERLKGVDSTLKIQPAKLEDSAVYLCASSHRGGTTEAFFGQGTRLTVV.

CDR3 region: CSVGELFF. CDR3 nucleotide sequence: TGCAGCGTTGGGGAGCTGTTTTTT. This rearrangement joins TRBV29-1 to TRBJ2-2; D call uncertain. CDR3 length: 8 residues. Germline V CDR1 and CDR2: SQVTM, ANQGSEA. V was shortened by 4 bases and J by 9 bases, with 0 bases between the two germline ends.

The CDR3 spells CASSPPLGLERNTQYF. The CDR3 DNA reads as TGTGCCAGCTCACCTCCCTTAGGTCTGGAGCGAAATACGCAGTATTTT. The V and J genes are TRBV18 and TRBJ2-3, with D unresolved. This CDR3 contains 16 residues. Germline CDR1 reads KGHSH; CDR2 reads LQKENI. Deletions cut 3 bases from V and 7 bases from J, with 20 bases between.